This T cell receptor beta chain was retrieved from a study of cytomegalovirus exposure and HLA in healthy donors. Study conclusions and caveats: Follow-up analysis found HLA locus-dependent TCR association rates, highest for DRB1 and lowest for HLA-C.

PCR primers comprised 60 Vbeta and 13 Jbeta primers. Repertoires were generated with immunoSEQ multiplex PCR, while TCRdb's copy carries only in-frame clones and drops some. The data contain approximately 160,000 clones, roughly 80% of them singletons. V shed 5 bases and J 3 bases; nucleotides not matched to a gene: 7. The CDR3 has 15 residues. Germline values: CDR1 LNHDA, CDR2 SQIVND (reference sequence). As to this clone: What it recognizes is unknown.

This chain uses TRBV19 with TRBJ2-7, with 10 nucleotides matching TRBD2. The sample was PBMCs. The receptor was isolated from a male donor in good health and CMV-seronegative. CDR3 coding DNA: TGTGCCAGTAGTCCTTCTAGCGGGGGTAGCTACGAGCAGTACTTC. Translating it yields CASSPSSGGSYEQYF.